This TCR beta chain was obtained from a study of cytomegalovirus exposure and HLA in healthy donors. Germline V gene data show CDR1 as SGHTA and CDR2 as FQGNSA. The CDR3 is made up of 17 amino acids. The trim removed 5 bases at V and 3 bases at J, leaving 9 bases unmatched. The PCR had 60 Vbeta and 13 Jbeta primers. Repertoires were generated with immunoSEQ multiplex PCR, while TCRdb's copy carries only in-frame clones and drops some. The sample includes just over 150,000 clones, approximately 80% of them seen just once. This sequence originates from a man aged 18 to 35 in good health and CMV-seronegative. This rearrangement joins TRBV7-2 to TRBJ2-4; 11 bases line up with TRBD2. Input material: PBMCs. The chain's CDR3 is CASSAPGLAAIKNIQYF. CDR3 DNA: TGTGCCAGCAGCGCACCGGGACTAGCGGCTATCAAAAACATTCAGTACTTC.